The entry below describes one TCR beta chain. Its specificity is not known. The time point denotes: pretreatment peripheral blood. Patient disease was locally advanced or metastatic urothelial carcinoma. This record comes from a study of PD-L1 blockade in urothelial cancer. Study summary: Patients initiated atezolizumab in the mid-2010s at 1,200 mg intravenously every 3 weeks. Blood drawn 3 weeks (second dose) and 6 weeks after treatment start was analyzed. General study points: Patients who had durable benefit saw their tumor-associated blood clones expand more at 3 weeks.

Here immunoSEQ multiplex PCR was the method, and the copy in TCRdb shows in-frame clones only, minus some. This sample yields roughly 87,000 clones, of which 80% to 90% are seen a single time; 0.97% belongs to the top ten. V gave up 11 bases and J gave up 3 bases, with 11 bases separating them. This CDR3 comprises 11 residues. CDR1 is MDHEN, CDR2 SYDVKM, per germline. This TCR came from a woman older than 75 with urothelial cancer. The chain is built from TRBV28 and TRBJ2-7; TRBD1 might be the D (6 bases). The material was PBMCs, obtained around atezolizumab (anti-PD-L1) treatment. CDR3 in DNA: TGTGCCCACGGACAGCTCTACGAGCAGTACTTC. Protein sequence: CAHGQLYEQYF.